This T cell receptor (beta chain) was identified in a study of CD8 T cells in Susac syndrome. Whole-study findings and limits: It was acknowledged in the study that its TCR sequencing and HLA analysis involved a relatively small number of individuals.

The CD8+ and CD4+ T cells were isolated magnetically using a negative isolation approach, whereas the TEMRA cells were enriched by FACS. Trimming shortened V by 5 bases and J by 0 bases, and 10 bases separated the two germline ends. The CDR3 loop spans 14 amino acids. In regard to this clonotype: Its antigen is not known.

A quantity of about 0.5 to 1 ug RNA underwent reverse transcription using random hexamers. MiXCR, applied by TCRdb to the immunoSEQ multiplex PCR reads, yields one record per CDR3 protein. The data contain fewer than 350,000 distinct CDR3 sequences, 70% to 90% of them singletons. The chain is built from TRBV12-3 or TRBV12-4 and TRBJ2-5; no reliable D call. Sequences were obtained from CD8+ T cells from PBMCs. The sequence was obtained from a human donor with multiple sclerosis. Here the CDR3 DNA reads TGTGCCAGCAGTATTTACCAGAACCAAGAGACCCAGTACTTC. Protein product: CASSIYQNQETQYF.